This TCR beta chain is from a study of early T cells in non-severe SARS-CoV-2 infection. Across the whole study: Bulk RNA taken from unsorted whole blood was sequenced, leaving chains unpaired. General observations from the study: VDJdb-based annotation leaned toward anti-spike CD8 responses and missed private and CD4 specificities.

The table lists this clonotype with many counts. Antigen unknown. V lost 3 bases, J lost 2 bases, and 8 bases lay in between. The CDR3 contains 14 residues. Germline CDR1 is LNHDA and CDR2 is SQIVND (reference sequence). Tagging with unique molecular identifiers was applied to individual cDNA molecules. MiXCR was run by TCRdb on the 5' RACE reads, yielding one entry per CDR3 protein. The table lists tens of thousands of distinct CDR3 sequences, 8.9% of them singletons. The material sequenced was whole blood. The chain uses TRBV19 and TRBJ1-5; no definite D call. The sequence came from an adult who was a healthcare worker with PCR-confirmed SARS-CoV-2 infection or an uninfected control (not recorded which). CDR3 in DNA: TGTGCCAGTAGTATGGTGTACCGCAATCAGCCCCAGCATTTT. It is translated as CASSMVYRNQPQHF.